Detailed here is one T cell receptor (beta chain). As yet, its antigen is unknown. The CDR3 extends over 17 amino acids. The trim removed 0 bases at V and 2 bases at J, leaving 3 bases unmatched. From germline, CDR1 is LGHNT and CDR2 FRNRAP. Roughly 10 milliliters of peripheral blood were drawn from each donor into EDTA-treated tubes. The use of a sample-barcoded 5' primer and a J-beta primer mix characterized a second PCR of roughly 6 to 11 cycles. TCRdb used MiXCR to reprocess the 5' RACE reads, holding one entry per CDR3 protein. The data show about 1,800,000 distinct CDR3 sequences, approximately 30% seen once. This sample was taken from a study of blood T cells in healthy people across ages. About the research overall: Template switching retrieved approximately one barcoded beta molecule for each two T cells. Overall study findings and caveats: Any conclusive comparison of naive versus antigen-experienced cells was prevented by using unsorted PBMCs. Possibly, changes in expanded clonotypes were confounded because donor CMV status was unknown.

The sample comprised blood. The sequence derives from a woman in her 30s in good health. The chain joins TRBV12-5 to TRBJ2-6, with 8 bases that match TRBD1. The CDR3 is CASGLVQGVPGANVLTF. The CDR3 bases are TGTGCTAGTGGTTTGGTACAGGGGGTACCTGGGGCCAACGTCCTGACTTTC.